The source of this T cell receptor (beta chain) is a study of blood T cell repertoires in COVID-19. Study overall: T cells, B-cell-depleted T cells, or PBMCs supplied cDNA or gDNA.

Here immunoSEQ multiplex PCR was the method, and the copy in TCRdb shows in-frame clones only, minus some. This table holds fewer than 250,000 clones, 83% found once. This CDR3 has 16 amino acids. V shed 3 bases and J 8 bases; nucleotides not matched to a gene: 11. Germline values: CDR1 LNHDA, CDR2 SQIVND (reference sequence). This receptor was taken from a middle-aged woman with active or convalescent COVID-19. Specimen: peripheral blood. The chain links TRBV19 to TRBJ2-1, with 9 bases that match TRBD1. The CDR3 sequence is CASSMGTGSPVYEQFF. CDR3 DNA sequence: TGTGCCAGTAGTATGGGGACAGGGTCCCCAGTTTATGAGCAGTTCTTC.